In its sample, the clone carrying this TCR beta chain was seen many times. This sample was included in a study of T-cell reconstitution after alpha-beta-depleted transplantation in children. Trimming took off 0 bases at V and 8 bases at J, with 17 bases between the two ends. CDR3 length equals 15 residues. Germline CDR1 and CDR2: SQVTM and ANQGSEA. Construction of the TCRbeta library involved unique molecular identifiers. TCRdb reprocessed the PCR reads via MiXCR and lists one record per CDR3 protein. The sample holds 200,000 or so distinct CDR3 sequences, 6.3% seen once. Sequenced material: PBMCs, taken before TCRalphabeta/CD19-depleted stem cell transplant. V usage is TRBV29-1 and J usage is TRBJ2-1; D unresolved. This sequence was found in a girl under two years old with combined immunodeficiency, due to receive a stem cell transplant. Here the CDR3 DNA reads TGCAGCGTTGAAGATGGAAGCCAGGTGGTTGATGAGCAGTTCTTC. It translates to CSVEDGSQVVDEQFF.